A selection of T cell receptor beta chains follows, all from one sample in a study of blood T cells in healthy people across ages. Each CDR3 protein is one row after TCRdb ran MiXCR on the 5' RACE reads. The sample consists of some 1.8 million distinct CDR3 sequences, approximately 39% of them appearing once. The sequenced sample consisted of blood. Every receptor here comes from a human donor in good health. Each CDR3 is given with its conserved first and last residue. Each record gives: J gene, D gene, V gene, clone size, CDR3 DNA, CDR3 protein. A D gene is named only where the DNA matches it firmly. Clone size is shown for a subset of rows, as once, few, many or a class of expanded clone.

j_gene: TRBJ1-4
d_gene: NA
v_gene: TRBV30
abundance: once
CDR3nt: TGTGCCTGGAGTGTTCGATTCGGGGAGGGGCCCTTCGGCTATGATGAAAAACTGTTTTTT
CDR3aa: CAWSVRFGEGPFGYDEKLFF

j_gene: TRBJ2-5
d_gene: NA
v_gene: TRBV29-1
abundance: few
CDR3nt: TGCAGCGTTGTCCGGGACTGGGAGTACTTC
CDR3aa: CSVVRDWEYF

j_gene: TRBJ1-2
d_gene: NA
v_gene: TRBV19
abundance: NA
CDR3nt: TGTGCCAGTAGTTTCCTAAACTCGGACAGCACTATCTATGGCTACACCTTC
CDR3aa: CASSFLNSDSTIYGYTF

j_gene: TRBJ2-1
d_gene: NA
v_gene: TRBV6-2/TRBV6-3
abundance: few
CDR3nt: TGTGCCAGCAGGTCAATAGGTGAGCAGTTCTTC
CDR3aa: CASRSIGEQFF

j_gene: TRBJ2-7
d_gene: NA
v_gene: TRBV9
abundance: NA
CDR3nt: TGTGCCAGCAGCCCCCACACTGACTGCTACGAGCAGTACTTC
CDR3aa: CASSPHTDCYEQYF

j_gene: TRBJ2-1
d_gene: TRBD1
v_gene: TRBV5-1
abundance: NA
CDR3nt: TGCGCCAGCAGCCGAGGGGACAGAGCCTACGAGCAGTTCTTC
CDR3aa: CASSRGDRAYEQFF

j_gene: TRBJ1-2
d_gene: TRBD1
v_gene: TRBV20-1
abundance: NA
CDR3nt: TGCAGTGCTAGAGATGGCGGGACAGGGCAAGGCTACACCTTC
CDR3aa: CSARDGGTGQGYTF

j_gene: TRBJ2-5
d_gene: TRBD1
v_gene: TRBV28
abundance: NA
CDR3nt: TGTGCCAGCAGCCCTGAGGACAGGGGGGAGACCCAGTACTTC
CDR3aa: CASSPEDRGETQYF

j_gene: TRBJ1-3
d_gene: TRBD1
v_gene: TRBV5-5
abundance: NA
CDR3nt: TGTGCCAGCAGCCCATATACAGGGGGGACTGGAAACACCATATATTTT
CDR3aa: CASSPYTGGTGNTIYF

j_gene: TRBJ1-1
d_gene: NA
v_gene: TRBV6-2/TRBV6-3
abundance: NA
CDR3nt: TGTGCCAGCAGTTACTCTTACACTGAAGCTTTCTTT
CDR3aa: CASSYSYTEAFF

j_gene: TRBJ1-2
d_gene: TRBD1
v_gene: TRBV4-2
abundance: few
CDR3nt: TGTGCCAGCAGCCAAGTGGGACAGCCTGGCTACACCTTC
CDR3aa: CASSQVGQPGYTF

j_gene: TRBJ2-4
d_gene: NA
v_gene: TRBV12-3/TRBV12-4
abundance: NA
CDR3nt: TGTGCCAGCAGGGCGTGGGGGAGCCTTCAGCAGTACTTC
CDR3aa: CASRAWGSLQQYF

j_gene: TRBJ2-1
d_gene: TRBD2
v_gene: TRBV5-4
abundance: NA
CDR3nt: TGTGCCAGCAGCCTCGGGACTAGCGGTATTCTATATGAGCAGTTCTTC
CDR3aa: CASSLGTSGILYEQFF

j_gene: TRBJ2-4
d_gene: NA
v_gene: TRBV7-2
abundance: NA
CDR3nt: TGTGCCAGCAGCTTAGCAGGTGGAGGGACTGCAGCCAAAAACATTCAGTACTTC
CDR3aa: CASSLAGGGTAAKNIQYF

j_gene: TRBJ2-6
d_gene: TRBD1
v_gene: TRBV11-1
abundance: once
CDR3nt: TGTGCCAGCAGCTGCCGGGACAGCGTTCGAAGCTCTGGGGCCAACGTCCTGACTTTC
CDR3aa: CASSCRDSVRSSGANVLTF

j_gene: TRBJ2-7
d_gene: NA
v_gene: TRBV5-6
abundance: few
CDR3nt: TGTGCCAGCGGCTGGGACGGAAACTACGAGCAGTACTTC
CDR3aa: CASGWDGNYEQYF

j_gene: TRBJ1-1
d_gene: NA
v_gene: TRBV7-2
abundance: NA
CDR3nt: TGTGCCAGCAGCTATAGGTGGACCACTGAAGCTTTCTTT
CDR3aa: CASSYRWTTEAFF

j_gene: TRBJ1-5
d_gene: NA
v_gene: TRBV29-1
abundance: NA
CDR3nt: TGCAGCGTTGGCGGGACACGCAATCAGCCCCAGCATTTT
CDR3aa: CSVGGTRNQPQHF

j_gene: TRBJ2-5
d_gene: NA
v_gene: TRBV7-9
abundance: few
CDR3nt: TGTGCCAGCAGCTTAGCGGCCAGGGAGCAAGAGACCCAGTACTTC
CDR3aa: CASSLAAREQETQYF

j_gene: TRBJ2-5
d_gene: NA
v_gene: TRBV7-3
abundance: NA
CDR3nt: TGTGCCAGCAGCCCAAGTGCTGGGTTGGAAGAGACCCAGTACTTC
CDR3aa: CASSPSAGLEETQYF

j_gene: TRBJ2-5
d_gene: NA
v_gene: TRBV27
abundance: NA
CDR3nt: TGTGCCAGCAGTGCCGCGGGGGCGATGGGTGAGCAGTACTTC
CDR3aa: CASSAAGAMGEQYF

j_gene: TRBJ2-5
d_gene: NA
v_gene: TRBV7-2
abundance: few
CDR3nt: TGTGTCAGCAGCTACGTTCTGGGAGAGACCCAGTACTTC
CDR3aa: CVSSYVLGETQYF

j_gene: TRBJ1-2
d_gene: TRBD1
v_gene: TRBV7-3
abundance: NA
CDR3nt: TGTGCCAGCAGCTTTGATGGGACAGCTAATGGCTACACCTTC
CDR3aa: CASSFDGTANGYTF

j_gene: TRBJ2-5
d_gene: TRBD1
v_gene: TRBV5-1
abundance: few
CDR3nt: TGCGCCAGCTTAGTCAGGGGGAATGAGCAGTACTTC
CDR3aa: CASLVRGNEQYF

j_gene: TRBJ2-1
d_gene: NA
v_gene: TRBV20-1
abundance: NA
CDR3nt: TGCAGTGCTAGAGAAGTCGGCAGCGGGTCCTACAATGAGCAGTTCTTC
CDR3aa: CSAREVGSGSYNEQFF

j_gene: TRBJ1-1
d_gene: NA
v_gene: TRBV20-1
abundance: few
CDR3nt: TGCAGTGCCCTTACGCCGTCGAACACTGAAGCTTTCTTT
CDR3aa: CSALTPSNTEAFF

j_gene: TRBJ1-1
d_gene: NA
v_gene: TRBV29-1
abundance: many
CDR3nt: TGCAGCGTTGAAGTCCCGAGGGCCACTGAAGCTTTCTTT
CDR3aa: CSVEVPRATEAFF

j_gene: TRBJ2-5
d_gene: NA
v_gene: TRBV5-1
abundance: NA
CDR3nt: TGCGCCAGCAGCATAAATAGCGGCGGATACCAAGAGACCCAGTACTTC
CDR3aa: CASSINSGGYQETQYF

j_gene: TRBJ2-7
d_gene: NA
v_gene: TRBV6-5
abundance: NA
CDR3nt: TGTGCCAGCAGTTTAGATCCCGGGGGATCCTACGAGCAGTACTTC
CDR3aa: CASSLDPGGSYEQYF

j_gene: TRBJ1-2
d_gene: TRBD1
v_gene: TRBV14
abundance: NA
CDR3nt: TGTGCCAGCAGCCCAGGACAGGGGGTGGCCTATGGCTACACCTTC
CDR3aa: CASSPGQGVAYGYTF

j_gene: TRBJ2-3
d_gene: NA
v_gene: TRBV28
abundance: many
CDR3nt: TGTGCCAGCAGCGACCCGGGACCGTGGGGGGCAGATACGCAGTATTTT
CDR3aa: CASSDPGPWGADTQYF

j_gene: TRBJ1-2
d_gene: NA
v_gene: TRBV12-3/TRBV12-4
abundance: once
CDR3nt: TGTGCCAGCAGTTTGGTAGCAGCTCCCTATGGCTACACCTTC
CDR3aa: CASSLVAAPYGYTF

j_gene: TRBJ1-2
d_gene: NA
v_gene: TRBV29-1
abundance: many
CDR3nt: TGCAGCGACATCTCCGGGGTAGGGGGTCGGTATGGCTACACCTTC
CDR3aa: CSDISGVGGRYGYTF

j_gene: TRBJ2-2
d_gene: NA
v_gene: TRBV29-1
abundance: once
CDR3nt: TGCAGCGTCGGAGGGCTAGCGGGGACAGGAGGGGAGCTGTTTTTT
CDR3aa: CSVGGLAGTGGELFF

j_gene: TRBJ1-4
d_gene: NA
v_gene: TRBV4-1
abundance: few
CDR3nt: TGCGCCAGCAGCCCCCTGCGTGGGGGTAGGAGGTCCAATGAAAAACTGTTTTTT
CDR3aa: CASSPLRGGRRSNEKLFF

j_gene: TRBJ2-5
d_gene: NA
v_gene: TRBV7-2
abundance: few
CDR3nt: TGTGCCAGCAGCTTAGTAGCGGAGACGGAGACCCAGTACTTC
CDR3aa: CASSLVAETETQYF

j_gene: TRBJ2-1
d_gene: TRBD2
v_gene: TRBV11-2
abundance: few
CDR3nt: TGTGCCAGCAGCCCCCTAGCGGGGGGGCCTTGGGAGCAGTTCTTC
CDR3aa: CASSPLAGGPWEQFF

j_gene: TRBJ1-2
d_gene: NA
v_gene: TRBV7-2
abundance: many
CDR3nt: TGTGCCAGCAGCTTAGAGGCAGGGCGGCGAGGCTACACCTTC
CDR3aa: CASSLEAGRRGYTF

j_gene: TRBJ2-7
d_gene: NA
v_gene: TRBV28
abundance: NA
CDR3nt: TGTGCCAGCAGTTCCGGAGACGACCTGAACGAGCAGTACTTC
CDR3aa: CASSSGDDLNEQYF

j_gene: TRBJ2-4
d_gene: NA
v_gene: TRBV14
abundance: NA
CDR3nt: TGTGCCAGCAGCCAAGATCGAATGTACAATGAGCAGTACTTC
CDR3aa: CASSQDRMYNEQYF

j_gene: TRBJ2-7
d_gene: NA
v_gene: TRBV4-1
abundance: NA
CDR3nt: TGCGCCAGCAGCCTCAACACCGGGACCTTCAACGAGCAGTACTTC
CDR3aa: CASSLNTGTFNEQYF

j_gene: TRBJ1-4
d_gene: NA
v_gene: TRBV5-1
abundance: few
CDR3nt: TGCGCCAGCACCCCCATCAAGGAAGGAAAACTGTTTTTT
CDR3aa: CASTPIKEGKLFF

j_gene: TRBJ1-4
d_gene: TRBD1
v_gene: TRBV28
abundance: few
CDR3nt: TGTGCCACCGGGACAGGGGGCGAGGAAGAACTGTTTTTT
CDR3aa: CATGTGGEEELFF

j_gene: TRBJ2-7
d_gene: TRBD1
v_gene: TRBV7-2
abundance: NA
CDR3nt: TGTGCCAGCAGCGACCGGGACAGGGTATCCTACGAGCAGTACTTC
CDR3aa: CASSDRDRVSYEQYF

j_gene: TRBJ1-4
d_gene: NA
v_gene: TRBV29-1
abundance: NA
CDR3nt: TGCAGCGTTGGAGAAGACAGGTTTGATCTGTTTTTT
CDR3aa: CSVGEDRFDLFF

j_gene: TRBJ2-1
d_gene: NA
v_gene: TRBV7-2
abundance: NA
CDR3nt: TGTGCCAGCAGAAAATCAGGGAAGGCTTACAATGAGCAGTTCTTC
CDR3aa: CASRKSGKAYNEQFF

j_gene: TRBJ2-5
d_gene: TRBD2
v_gene: TRBV7-9
abundance: NA
CDR3nt: TGTGCCAGCAGCCGAGCGGGACTAGCTAGTCGTAGAGAGACCCAGTACTTC
CDR3aa: CASSRAGLASRRETQYF

j_gene: TRBJ2-1
d_gene: TRBD2
v_gene: TRBV7-6
abundance: NA
CDR3nt: TGTGCCAGCGGTCCCCCCCCTAGCGGGGGGGCCCACAATGAGCAGTTCTTC
CDR3aa: CASGPPPSGGAHNEQFF

j_gene: TRBJ1-5
d_gene: TRBD1
v_gene: TRBV12-3/TRBV12-4
abundance: NA
CDR3nt: TGTGCCAGCAGTTCGGGACAGGGAGGGAGCAATCAGCCCCAGCATTTT
CDR3aa: CASSSGQGGSNQPQHF

j_gene: TRBJ2-7
d_gene: TRBD1
v_gene: TRBV25-1
abundance: NA
CDR3nt: TGTGCCAGCAGTGAAACAGGGGGACGATCCTACGAGCAGTACTTC
CDR3aa: CASSETGGRSYEQYF

j_gene: TRBJ2-3
d_gene: NA
v_gene: TRBV9
abundance: few
CDR3nt: TGTGCCAGCAGCCCTTTAGAGGGCCCAGATACGCAGTATTTT
CDR3aa: CASSPLEGPDTQYF